This entry concerns a single T cell receptor (beta chain). No antigen is known for it. Germline V lookup: CDR1 SGHRS, CDR2 YFSETQ. This CDR3 contains 15 residues. Deletions cut 0 bases from V and 0 bases from J, with 9 bases between. This entry belongs to a study of post-analysis software for immune sequencing data. Study findings and constraints: Controls had lower frequencies than patients of a handful of TRBV segments, which included TRBV5-6, TRBV5-1 and TRBV20-1.

The TCR beta cDNA libraries contained unique molecular identifiers. It was from approximately 0.91 to 9.4 million T cells that about half a million cDNA molecules came. TCRdb itself ran the PCR reads through MiXCR, one entry per CDR3 protein. This table has about 820,000 distinct CDR3 sequences, about 57% appearing once. The material sequenced was blood. The sequence was collected from a girl aged 10 to 17 with multiple sclerosis. V is TRBV5-1 and J is TRBJ1-1; D call uncertain. The CDR3 coding sequence is TGCGCCAGCAGCTTGGTCGGGCCTATGAACACTGAAGCTTTCTTT. It codes for CASSLVGPMNTEAFF.